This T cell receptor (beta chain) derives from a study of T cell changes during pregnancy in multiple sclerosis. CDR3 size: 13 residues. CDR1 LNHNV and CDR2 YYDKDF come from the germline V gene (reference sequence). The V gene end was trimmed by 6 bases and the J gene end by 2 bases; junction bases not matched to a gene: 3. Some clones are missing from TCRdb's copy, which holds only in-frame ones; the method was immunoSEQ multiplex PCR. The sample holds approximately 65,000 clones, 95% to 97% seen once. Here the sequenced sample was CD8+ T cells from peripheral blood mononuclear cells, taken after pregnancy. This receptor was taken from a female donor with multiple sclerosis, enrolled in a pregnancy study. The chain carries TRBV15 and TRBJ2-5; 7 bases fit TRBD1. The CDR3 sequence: CATRGTDQETQYF. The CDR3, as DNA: TGTGCCACCAGAGGGACAGATCAAGAGACCCAGTACTTC.